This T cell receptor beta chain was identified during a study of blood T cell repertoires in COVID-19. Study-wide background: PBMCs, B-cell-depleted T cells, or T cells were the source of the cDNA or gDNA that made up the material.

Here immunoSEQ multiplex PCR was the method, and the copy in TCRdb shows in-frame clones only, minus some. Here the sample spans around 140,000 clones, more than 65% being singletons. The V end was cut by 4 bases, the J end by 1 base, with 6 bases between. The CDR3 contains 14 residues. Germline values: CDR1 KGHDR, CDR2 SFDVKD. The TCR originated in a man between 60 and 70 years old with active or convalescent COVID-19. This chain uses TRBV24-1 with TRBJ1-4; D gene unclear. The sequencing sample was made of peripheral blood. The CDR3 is CATSDEGTNEKLFF. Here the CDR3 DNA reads TGTGCCACCAGTGACGAGGGAACTAATGAAAAACTGTTTTTT.